These T cell receptor beta chains were read from a single sample in a study of shared clonotypes between healthy human individuals. Only in-frame clones appear in the TCRdb table, and some are missing; sequencing was by immunoSEQ multiplex PCR. This sample has 800,000 to 950,000 clones, with just over 95% found just once. Specimen: naive CD8+ T cells sorted from blood. The receptors shown here come from a man aged 30-40 years in good health. The CDR3 runs from the conserved cysteine through the conserved F or W. Fields, in order: D gene, clone size, J gene, V gene, CDR3 DNA, CDR3 protein. The D gene is left open where the match is weak. Some rows mark clone size as missing; the rest say once, few, many or name a class of expanded clone.

d_gene: NA
abundance: NA
j_gene: TRBJ2-7
v_gene: TRBV7-9
CDR3nt: TGTGCCAGCAGCTTAGGACGCGATTCCAACGAGCAGTACTTC
CDR3aa: CASSLGRDSNEQYF

d_gene: TRBD2
abundance: NA
j_gene: TRBJ2-5
v_gene: TRBV29-1
CDR3nt: TGCAGCGCCGGGGGGAGAGCTGACCAAGAGACCCAGTACTTC
CDR3aa: CSAGGRADQETQYF

d_gene: TRBD1
abundance: once
j_gene: TRBJ1-2
v_gene: TRBV27
CDR3nt: TGTGCCAGCAGTTCGAGGGACAGAAGATATGGCTACACCTTC
CDR3aa: CASSSRDRRYGYTF

d_gene: NA
abundance: NA
j_gene: TRBJ1-1
v_gene: TRBV6-6
CDR3nt: TGTGCCAGCACGCGGGTTATGAACACTGAAGCTTTCTTT
CDR3aa: CASTRVMNTEAFF

d_gene: NA
abundance: NA
j_gene: TRBJ1-1
v_gene: TRBV27
CDR3nt: TGTGCCAGCAGTCCGACGATGAACACTGAAGCTTTCTTT
CDR3aa: CASSPTMNTEAFF

d_gene: TRBD1
abundance: NA
j_gene: TRBJ1-5
v_gene: TRBV27
CDR3nt: TGTGCCAGCAGGCACAGAGGGGGCGTTCGCAATCAGCCCCAGCATTTT
CDR3aa: CASRHRGGVRNQPQHF

d_gene: TRBD2
abundance: once
j_gene: TRBJ2-1
v_gene: TRBV5-4
CDR3nt: TGTGCCAGCACCTTGACTAGCGGGGGATTTGTGGAGCAGTTCTTC
CDR3aa: CASTLTSGGFVEQFF

d_gene: NA
abundance: NA
j_gene: TRBJ1-5
v_gene: TRBV4-1
CDR3nt: TGCGCCAGCAGCCCCTTGGGGGCTCAGCCCCAGCATTTT
CDR3aa: CASSPLGAQPQHF

d_gene: TRBD2
abundance: NA
j_gene: TRBJ2-2
v_gene: TRBV6-6
CDR3nt: TGTGCCAGCAGTTACTATGATAGCGGGTGGACCGGGGAGCTGTTTTTT
CDR3aa: CASSYYDSGWTGELFF

d_gene: NA
abundance: NA
j_gene: TRBJ1-1
v_gene: TRBV28
CDR3nt: TGTGCCAGCAGTTCTCCCGTGAACACTGAAGCTTTCTTT
CDR3aa: CASSSPVNTEAFF